A selection of T cell receptor beta chains follows, all from one sample in a study of T cell repertoires in aging, cancer and after chemotherapy. TCRdb ran MiXCR on the multiplex PCR reads and lists one entry per CDR3 protein. The table lists over 9,500 distinct CDR3 sequences, 33% of them singletons. The sample was blood. Source of these receptors: a human donor in good health. Each CDR3 is given with its conserved first and last residue. D genes are given only for firm matches. Clone size is stated in some rows and not others, as once, few, many or a class when expanded.

d_call: TRBD2
j_call: TRBJ2-1
v_call: TRBV27
clone_size: few
cdr3_nt: TGTGCCAGCAGTCCCACAGGGGCCGCGGGACTAGCGGGGGGGTCTTACAATGAGCAGTTCTTC
cdr3_aa: CASSPTGAAGLAGGSYNEQFF

d_call: TRBD1
j_call: TRBJ1-4
v_call: TRBV15
clone_size: -
cdr3_nt: TGTGCCACCAGCAGACAAGGGACAGGGTTTAATGAAAAACTGTTTTTT
cdr3_aa: CATSRQGTGFNEKLFF

d_call: -
j_call: TRBJ2-5
v_call: TRBV11-3
clone_size: medium-sized
cdr3_nt: TGTGCCAGCAGCCACCGGGACGAGGGAGGTACCCAGTACTTC
cdr3_aa: CASSHRDEGGTQYF

d_call: TRBD1
j_call: TRBJ1-6
v_call: TRBV6-5
clone_size: -
cdr3_nt: TGTGCCAGCAGGGAACAGGGGTATAATTCACCCCTCCACTTT
cdr3_aa: CASREQGYNSPLHF

d_call: TRBD2
j_call: TRBJ2-3
v_call: TRBV6-5
clone_size: -
cdr3_nt: TGTGCCAGCAGTGAGCCGTTGGGACTAGCGGGTAGCACAGATACGCAGTATTTT
cdr3_aa: CASSEPLGLAGSTDTQYF

d_call: -
j_call: TRBJ2-1
v_call: TRBV19
clone_size: medium-sized
cdr3_nt: TGTGCCAGTAGTCCCGGGACAATGGCGCATGAGCAGTTCTTC
cdr3_aa: CASSPGTMAHEQFF

d_call: -
j_call: TRBJ1-3
v_call: TRBV6-6
clone_size: -
cdr3_nt: TGTGCCAGCAGTCCAGTCCTAAGGGGCACCATATATTTT
cdr3_aa: CASSPVLRGTIYF

d_call: TRBD1
j_call: TRBJ2-5
v_call: TRBV18
clone_size: -
cdr3_nt: TGTGCCAGCTCACTCTCGACAGGGGGCCAAGAGACCCAGTACTTC
cdr3_aa: CASSLSTGGQETQYF

d_call: TRBD1
j_call: TRBJ2-1
v_call: TRBV6-4
clone_size: -
cdr3_nt: TGTGCCAGCTTTACAGGGGAGAGAACTAGCTCCTACAATGAGCAGTTCTTC
cdr3_aa: CASFTGERTSSYNEQFF

d_call: -
j_call: TRBJ2-7
v_call: TRBV12-3/TRBV12-4
clone_size: -
cdr3_nt: TGTGCCAGCAGTTTCCGGCAGGGGGGCTACGAGCAGTACTTC
cdr3_aa: CASSFRQGGYEQYF

d_call: -
j_call: TRBJ2-1
v_call: TRBV27
clone_size: few
cdr3_nt: TGTGCCAGCAAACTCCACTCGAGCTCCTACAATGAGCAGTTCTTC
cdr3_aa: CASKLHSSSYNEQFF

d_call: -
j_call: TRBJ2-7
v_call: TRBV7-6
clone_size: few
cdr3_nt: TGTGCCAGCAGCTTAGCGGGACCGGGATTGGGGGAGCAGTACTTC
cdr3_aa: CASSLAGPGLGEQYF

d_call: TRBD2
j_call: TRBJ2-3
v_call: TRBV6-5
clone_size: -
cdr3_nt: TGTGCCAGCAGCAGCGGGGACGGAACAGATACGCAGTATTTT
cdr3_aa: CASSSGDGTDTQYF

d_call: -
j_call: TRBJ1-2
v_call: TRBV10-3
clone_size: -
cdr3_nt: TGTGCCATCAGTGATGGGGGCTACACCTTC
cdr3_aa: CAISDGGYTF

d_call: -
j_call: TRBJ2-1
v_call: TRBV6-2/TRBV6-3
clone_size: -
cdr3_nt: TGTGCCAGCTCAAGTCTTGGAAGTAGCGATGAGCAGTTCTTC
cdr3_aa: CASSSLGSSDEQFF

d_call: -
j_call: TRBJ1-3
v_call: TRBV11-3
clone_size: -
cdr3_nt: TGCGCCAGCAGCTTGGCAGGGGCTTCTGGAAACACCATATATTTT
cdr3_aa: CASSLAGASGNTIYF

d_call: -
j_call: TRBJ2-2
v_call: TRBV5-1
clone_size: once
cdr3_nt: TGCGCCAGCAGCTATGGATTAGCGGAGAACACCGGGGAGCTGTTTTTT
cdr3_aa: CASSYGLAENTGELFF

d_call: TRBD2
j_call: TRBJ2-1
v_call: TRBV27
clone_size: few
cdr3_nt: TGTGCCAGCAGTCTGACGGGACTAGCGGTATACAATGAGCAGTTCTTC
cdr3_aa: CASSLTGLAVYNEQFF

d_call: -
j_call: TRBJ1-2
v_call: TRBV6-5
clone_size: few
cdr3_nt: TGTGCCAGCAGGCCGGTGGGGGGCGACTATGGCTACACCTTC
cdr3_aa: CASRPVGGDYGYTF

d_call: TRBD1
j_call: TRBJ1-3
v_call: TRBV6-2/TRBV6-3
clone_size: few
cdr3_nt: TGTGCCAGCAGTTTCGACAGGGGAGGCACCATATATTTT
cdr3_aa: CASSFDRGGTIYF

d_call: -
j_call: TRBJ2-1
v_call: TRBV5-1
clone_size: -
cdr3_nt: TGCGCCAGCAGCTTGGACGGCGCAAACAATGAGCAGTTCTTC
cdr3_aa: CASSLDGANNEQFF

d_call: TRBD2
j_call: TRBJ2-2
v_call: TRBV12-3/TRBV12-4
clone_size: -
cdr3_nt: TGTGCCAGCAGTTACATGGTGGGGGGGGCGAACACCGGGGAGCTGTTTTTT
cdr3_aa: CASSYMVGGANTGELFF

d_call: TRBD2
j_call: TRBJ2-7
v_call: TRBV19
clone_size: -
cdr3_nt: TGTGCCAGTAGTTCTAGGACTAGCGGGGGGGCGCGACGCCCCTACGAGCAGTACTTC
cdr3_aa: CASSSRTSGGARRPYEQYF

d_call: -
j_call: TRBJ2-7
v_call: TRBV6-2/TRBV6-3
clone_size: few
cdr3_nt: TGTGCCAGCAGTTACTCTGACAGCACCTACGAGCAGTACTTC
cdr3_aa: CASSYSDSTYEQYF

d_call: -
j_call: TRBJ2-3
v_call: TRBV12-3/TRBV12-4
clone_size: -
cdr3_nt: TGTGCCAGCAGTCCTGGTGGGACAAAACGCACAGATACGCAGTATTTT
cdr3_aa: CASSPGGTKRTDTQYF

d_call: TRBD2
j_call: TRBJ2-3
v_call: TRBV10-3
clone_size: few
cdr3_nt: TGTGCCATCAGTCCGACTAGCTTTACTGATACGCAGTATTTT
cdr3_aa: CAISPTSFTDTQYF

d_call: TRBD2
j_call: TRBJ2-3
v_call: TRBV30
clone_size: -
cdr3_nt: TGTGCCTGGAGTGATCTGGGGGGAGGGCCTGCAGATACGCAGTATTTT
cdr3_aa: CAWSDLGGGPADTQYF

d_call: TRBD2
j_call: TRBJ2-5
v_call: TRBV5-1
clone_size: -
cdr3_nt: TGCGCCAGCAGCTTCTCACTAGCGGGGCAAGAGACCCAGTACTTC
cdr3_aa: CASSFSLAGQETQYF

d_call: TRBD1
j_call: TRBJ1-2
v_call: TRBV19
clone_size: -
cdr3_nt: TGTGCCAGTACCGACCGAGGACAGGGTATTGCGGGCTACACCTTC
cdr3_aa: CASTDRGQGIAGYTF